This entry describes one TCR beta chain. Its antigen remains unidentified. The CDR3 sequence is 13 residues long. Germline values: CDR1 SGDLS, CDR2 YYNGEE. Trimming removed 0 bases from V and 2 bases from J, with 6 bases in between. Assay: immunoSEQ multiplex PCR; the TCRdb copy retains only in-frame clones and omits some. The sample includes roughly 100,000 clones, 85% to 90% of them seen just once. This sample stems from a study of radiotherapy plus CTLA-4 blockade in lung cancer. General study points: Among blood TCR repertoires after radiotherapy plus ipilimumab, tumor-derived clones expanded.

This specimen was peripheral blood, taken from a patient treated with radiotherapy plus ipilimumab. This chain links TRBV9 with TRBJ2-7; D unresolved. The clonotype was recovered from a human donor with non-small cell lung cancer that progressed on radiotherapy plus ipilimumab. Some clones in this sample may be carry-over from other donors' samples. The CDR3 reads CASSVGAAYEQYF. The CDR3 DNA sequence: TGTGCCAGCAGCGTAGGGGCGGCCTACGAGCAGTACTTC.